A selection of T cell receptor beta chains follows, all from one sample in a study of T cell responses to AZD1222 COVID-19 vaccine. The table came from immunoSEQ multiplex PCR; TCRdb's copy has only in-frame clones and leaves some out. Altogether about 150,000 clones are present, 85% to 95% being singletons, with the ten largest covering about 1.5%. The starting material was peripheral blood, obtained on day 0 of AZD1222 vaccination. These receptors originate from an adult in good health. CDR3s include the opening cysteine and the closing phenylalanine or tryptophan. D genes are given only for firm matches. The size of a clone is reported for some rows only, either as once, few or many, or as a class for expanded clones.

clone size | J gene | V gene | D gene | CDR3 DNA | CDR3 protein
- | TRBJ2-7 | TRBV6-2/TRBV6-3 | TRBD1 | TGTGCCAGCAGTTACAGGGGGACAGGGACCCGTCCCTACGAGCAGTACTTC | CASSYRGTGTRPYEQYF
- | TRBJ1-2 | TRBV5-5 | TRBD1 | TGTGCCAGCAGCTGGACAGGTTTCAATGGCTACACCTTC | CASSWTGFNGYTF
many | TRBJ2-7 | TRBV7-9 | - | TGTGCCAGCAGCTTAAGCACGTCCTACGAGCAGTACTTC | CASSLSTSYEQYF
- | TRBJ1-4 | TRBV30 | - | TGTGCCTGGAGGGATACAACAGGGTCAGGGGAAAAACTGTTTTTT | CAWRDTTGSGEKLFF
- | TRBJ1-1 | TRBV3-1/TRBV3-2 | TRBD1 | TGTGCCAGCAGGCGACAGGGGATCGGCACTGAAGCTTTCTTT | CASRRQGIGTEAFF
- | TRBJ2-5 | TRBV28 | TRBD1 | TGTGCCAGCAGTTTATGGATACAGGGGGCGCGGGAGACCCAGTACTTC | CASSLWIQGARETQYF
- | TRBJ1-2 | TRBV7-2 | TRBD1 | TGTGCCAGCAGCCCGGACAGGGCCAACTATGGCTACACCTTC | CASSPDRANYGYTF
- | TRBJ2-7 | TRBV12-5 | - | TGTGCTAGTGGTTTGGTACGTGGGGTCGAGAGGTCCTACGAGCAGTACTTC | CASGLVRGVERSYEQYF
- | TRBJ1-1 | TRBV7-6 | TRBD1 | TGTGCCAGCAGCTTAGGCCAGGGGGGGAACACTGAAGCTTTCTTT | CASSLGQGGNTEAFF
- | TRBJ1-5 | TRBV19 | - | TGTGCCAGTAGTATCCCCAATCAGCCCCAGCATTTT | CASSIPNQPQHF
- | TRBJ1-1 | TRBV18 | - | TGTGCCAGCTACCCGGACGGCGGAGGTAAAACTGAAGCTTTCTTT | CASYPDGGGKTEAFF
- | TRBJ1-1 | TRBV29-1 | - | TGCAGCGCCCTGAGAGCGGCAGGGGCCACTGAAGCTTTCTTT | CSALRAAGATEAFF
- | TRBJ1-1 | TRBV4-2 | - | TGTGCCAGCAGCCAAGATCTAAAATGGATCAACACTGAAGCTTTCTTT | CASSQDLKWINTEAFF
- | TRBJ1-1 | TRBV28 | - | TGTGCCAGCAGTTTAGGAGTCCGGGCAACTGAAGCTTTCTTT | CASSLGVRATEAFF
once | TRBJ2-7 | TRBV4-2 | TRBD1 | TGTGCCAGCAACCCGGGACAGCATTCCTACGAGCAGTACTTC | CASNPGQHSYEQYF
- | TRBJ1-2 | TRBV14 | - | TGTGCCAGCAGCCCAAGACGGGGAGATGGCTACACCTTC | CASSPRRGDGYTF
- | TRBJ2-7 | TRBV7-8 | - | TGTGCCAGCAGCTCGAGGAATGGGGACTACGAGCAGTACTTC | CASSSRNGDYEQYF
- | TRBJ2-5 | TRBV5-1 | - | TGCGCCAGCAGCTATCCGGGGACTGAAGAGACCCAGTACTTC | CASSYPGTEETQYF
- | TRBJ2-3 | TRBV27 | TRBD1 | TGTGCCAGCAGTCCGACAGGGGCCCAAATGGTGGATACAGATACGCAGTATTTT | CASSPTGAQMVDTDTQYF
- | TRBJ1-1 | TRBV2 | - | TGTGCCAGCAGACAACCCGGACATGCCGTGAACACTGAAGCTTTCTTT | CASRQPGHAVNTEAFF
once | TRBJ2-2 | TRBV3-1/TRBV3-2 | - | TGTGCCAGCACGCCTCGGGGGGCCCCCGGGGAGCTGTTTTTT | CASTPRGAPGELFF
- | TRBJ1-4 | TRBV6-1 | TRBD1 | TGTGCCAGCAGTGGGGGACAGACCTATGCAACTAATGAAAAACTGTTTTTT | CASSGGQTYATNEKLFF
- | TRBJ2-1 | TRBV5-6 | - | TGTGCCAGCAGCCTCCCGTGGAGGGAATACAATGAGCAGTTCTTC | CASSLPWREYNEQFF
few | TRBJ1-4 | TRBV28 | TRBD1 | TGTGCCAGCAGTCCCCTGACAGGGAAGAATGAAAAACTGTTTTTT | CASSPLTGKNEKLFF
once | TRBJ1-1 | TRBV18 | - | TGTGCCAGCTCACCACAAGGGGGGTACACTGAAGCTTTCTTT | CASSPQGGYTEAFF
- | TRBJ2-7 | TRBV7-2 | TRBD1 | TGTGCCAGCAGCTTAGCGGGGAGTGGGACAGGGTATAACGAGCAGTACTTC | CASSLAGSGTGYNEQYF
once | TRBJ2-3 | TRBV3-1/TRBV3-2 | - | TGTGCCAGCAGCGTATTAGCTAGCACAGATACGCAGTATTTT | CASSVLASTDTQYF
- | TRBJ2-3 | TRBV30 | TRBD1 | TGTGCCTGGAGTCAGGACAGGGGCACAGATACGCAGTATTTT | CAWSQDRGTDTQYF
- | TRBJ1-5 | TRBV7-9 | - | TGTGCCAGCAGCTCACAGGGAGCAAGTCAGCCCCAGCATTTT | CASSSQGASQPQHF